Given below is one TCR beta chain in context. The sample is drawn from a study of blood T cell repertoires in COVID-19. Germline CDR1 SGHTA, CDR2 FQGTGA. Trimming pared 5 bases from V and 0 bases from J, leaving 14 bases between. This CDR3 spans 15 amino acids. How the authors handled the data: Reference gene primer amplification yielded estimated nucleated cell counts. The assay was immunoSEQ multiplex PCR, and TCRdb's table has in-frame clones only and misses some. V, J and clone size are taken as reported in that table, and D and trimming were inferred from the DNA itself. There are about 87,000 clones in the sample; roughly 89% occur only once, and about 5.2% lies in the top ten.

The sequenced sample was peripheral blood. V usage is TRBV7-3 and J usage is TRBJ2-7; D may be TRBD1 (6 bases). This receptor was obtained from a woman of 80 years or more with active COVID-19. Written as DNA, the CDR3 is TGTGCCAGCAGCCCTGACAGGTTCAACTCCTACGAGCAGTACTTC. Residues: CASSPDRFNSYEQYF.